This TCR beta chain was sequenced for a study of CD8 T cells in ankylosing spondylitis. Study-level points and caveats: In peripheral blood, disease-linked CD8+ clones occurred at relatively low frequencies. Researchers reportedly found disease-linked clones significantly enriched in matched ankylosing spondylitis synovial fluid. Ankylosing spondylitis blood seemed to carry a telltale TCR beta motif made of roughly 8 highly homologous variants. Prior literature has documented some motif variants in synovial fluid and blood from reactive arthritis.

Quantitative 5'-RACE with molecular barcodes produced the TCR beta libraries. Via MiXCR, TCRdb re-called the 5' RACE reads, giving one row per CDR3 protein. Among a few hundred thousand distinct CDR3 sequences listed, roughly 18% were seen once. The germline gives CDR1 SQVTM, CDR2 ANQGSEA. Losses at the gene ends were 8 bases for V and 4 bases for J; bases not matched to a gene: 5. The CDR3 runs 13 residues. The sample holds many counts of this clonotype. Antigen unknown. The TCR was taken from a male donor with ankylosing spondylitis. The chain joins TRBV29-1 to TRBJ2-1; TRBD2 agrees at 10 bases. The sample was blood, either unsorted or a sorted T cell fraction (not recorded which). The CDR3 here is CSLSGGEYNEQFF. In nucleotides, the CDR3 is TGCAGCCTCAGCGGGGGGGAATACAATGAGCAGTTCTTC.